This T cell receptor (beta chain) was recovered during a study of blood T cell repertoires in COVID-19. Study background: The cDNA or gDNA used as material had been derived from T cells, B-cell-depleted T cells, or PBMCs.

Those who participated ranged in age from roughly 18 to 90 years and resided in about two dozen US areas. Either two negative PCRs, clearance, or symptom resolution qualified Cohort 3 donors as recovered. The assay was immunoSEQ multiplex PCR, and TCRdb's table has in-frame clones only and misses some. The table shows about 180,000 clones, with about 83% occurring only once. This clone was detected only a few times. The CDR3 consists of 16 residues. The V gene lost 0 bases and the J gene lost 8 bases, with 17 bases spanning the gap. Germline V gene sequence: CDR1 LGHDT, CDR2 YNNKEL (reference sequence).

This TCR was sampled from a woman aged 30 to 39 who had recovered from COVID-19. Input material: PBMCs or T cells enriched from blood (not recorded which). This chain connects TRBV3-1 (or the pseudogene TRBV3-2) to TRBJ2-1; D gene ambiguous. This chain's CDR3 is CASSQERRLLGDEQFF. CDR3 nucleotides: TGTGCCAGCAGCCAAGAACGCCGACTGCTCGGCGATGAGCAGTTCTTC.